This T cell receptor (beta chain) was found in a study of blood T cell repertoires in COVID-19. The protocol was immunoSEQ multiplex PCR, while the TCRdb copy is restricted to in-frame clones and leaves out a portion. The sample lists roughly 220,000 clones; 90% were seen once. The junction had 10 bases not matched to a gene; V was cut back by 3 bases and J by 9 bases. Germline V lookup: CDR1 DFQATT, CDR2 SNEGSKA (reference sequence). The CDR3 totals 14 residues. The rearrangement uses TRBV20-1 and TRBJ1-5; 8 positions agree with TRBD1. The receptor was isolated from a man in his thirties or forties who had been exposed to COVID-19. The material sequenced was PBMCs or T cells enriched from blood (not recorded which). Here the CDR3 reads CSASQGALGGPQHF. CDR3 DNA sequence: TGCAGTGCTAGTCAGGGGGCTTTGGGTGGGCCCCAGCATTTT.